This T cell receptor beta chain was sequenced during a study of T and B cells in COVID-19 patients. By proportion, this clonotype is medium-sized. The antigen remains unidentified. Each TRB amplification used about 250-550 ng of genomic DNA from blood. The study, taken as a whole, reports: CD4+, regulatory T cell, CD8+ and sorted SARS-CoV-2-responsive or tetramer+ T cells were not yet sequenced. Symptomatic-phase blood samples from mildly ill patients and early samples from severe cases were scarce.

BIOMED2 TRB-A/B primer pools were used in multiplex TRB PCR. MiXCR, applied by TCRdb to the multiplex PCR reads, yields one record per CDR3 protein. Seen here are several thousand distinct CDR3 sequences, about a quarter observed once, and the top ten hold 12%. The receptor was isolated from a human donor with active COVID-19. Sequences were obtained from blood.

Written as DNA, the CDR3 is TGTGCCAGCTCACTACGCCGGGACTTACGGAGGAATCAGCCCCAGCATTTT. Translated, it gives CASSLRRDLRRNQPQHF. V is TRBV18 and J is TRBJ1-5; D might be TRBD1 (5 bases). Trimming cost V 4 bases and J 4 bases, with 20 bases left between them. Germline V lookup: CDR1 KGHSH, CDR2 LQKENI. The CDR3 is made up of 17 amino acids.